This passage covers 25 T cell receptor beta chains from one sample sequenced in a study of blood T cell repertoires in COVID-19. Data came from immunoSEQ multiplex PCR; TCRdb stores just in-frame clones and leaves some out. The sample comprises about 440,000 clones, around 89% of which are singletons, and 4.3% rests with the top ten. The specimen sequenced was peripheral blood. The receptors here all came from a woman aged 30 to 39 with acute or convalescent COVID-19.

The chain uses TRBV11-2 and TRBJ1-1, with D possibly matching TRBD1 (5 bases). Germline V CDR1 and CDR2: SGHAT, FQNNGV. CDR3 length: 15 residues. The V gene lost 3 bases and the J gene lost 6 bases, with 17 bases spanning the gap. Written as DNA, the CDR3 is TGTGCCAGCAGCTTCGCCGCAGGGTCCCCTCCTGAAGCTTTCTTT. Translation: CASSFAAGSPPEAFF.

This clone was counted only a few times. The chain carries TRBV5-1 and TRBJ2-3, with TRBD2 matching over 10 bases. The junction had 7 bases not matched to a gene; V was cut back by 1 base and J by 5 bases. The V gene's germline CDR1 is SGHRS and CDR2 YFSETQ. The CDR3 extends over 16 amino acids. The CDR3 DNA is TGCGCCAGCAGCTTGCGAGCGGGGGGGCAGGGAGATACGCAGTATTTT. Translating it yields CASSLRAGGQGDTQYF.

This clone has at least ten counts. The chain carries TRBV3-1 (or the pseudogene TRBV3-2) and TRBJ2-4; the match to TRBD2 covers 7 bases. Germline assignment: CDR1 LGHDT and CDR2 YNNKEL (reference sequence). J gave up 0 bases and V 2 bases, and 1 base lay outside the gene matches. This CDR3 is 15 amino acids long. CDR3 in amino acids: CASSQSGGAKNIQYF. The CDR3 nucleotides are TGTGCCAGCAGCCAATCGGGGGGAGCCAAAAACATTCAGTACTTC.

The chain couples TRBV27 to TRBJ2-7, with 7 bases fitting TRBD1. The CDR3 covers 15 residues. Losses at the gene ends were 5 bases for V and 0 bases for J; bases not matched to a gene: 7. The germline V gene has CDR1 MNHEY and CDR2 SMNVEV (reference sequence). CDR3 bases: TGTGCCAGCAGTGCCCGACAGGGCCACTCCTACGAGCAGTACTTC. Translation: CASSARQGHSYEQYF.

The chain is built from TRBV27 and TRBJ2-1; D gene unclear. The CDR3 length is 16 residues. The V end was cut by 3 bases, the J end by 6 bases, with 18 bases between. Germline CDR1 MNHEY, CDR2 SMNVEV (reference sequence). For the CDR3, the DNA is TGTGCCAGCAGTTTTGCCAGGCTCGTTGGTGGCAATGAGCAGTTCTTC. Amino acids: CASSFARLVGGNEQFF.

The gene calls are TRBV5-1 and TRBJ1-5; weak D call: TRBD1 (5 bases). Germline V lookup: CDR1 SGHRS, CDR2 YFSETQ. V lost 1 base and J lost 5, with 13 bases in between. The CDR3 runs 15 residues. CDR3 amino acids: CASSLQGALDQPQHF. The CDR3 nucleotides are TGCGCCAGCAGCTTGCAAGGGGCCCTTGATCAGCCCCAGCATTTT.

The chain employs TRBV4-1 and TRBJ2-4; D possibly corresponds to TRBD1 (5 bases). Between the trimmed V and J ends, which lost 0 bases and 0 bases, there was a span of 15 bases. Looked up from germline, CDR1 is MGHRA and CDR2 is YSYEKL. CDR3 length equals 18 residues. Here the CDR3 DNA reads TGCGCCAGCAGCCAAGAGTTCACAGGCGTAATAGCCAAAAACATTCAGTACTTC. It codes for CASSQEFTGVIAKNIQYF.

The chain carries TRBV10-1 and TRBJ2-1; TRBD1 matches 11 bases. Germline-derived CDR1 and CDR2 are WNHNN and SYGVQD (reference sequence). There are 15 residues in the CDR3. With 8 bases clipped from V and 8 bases from J, the junction kept 11 bases outside the gene matches. The CDR3 is CASADRDRGDDEQFF. In nucleotides, the CDR3 is TGCGCCAGCGCTGACCGGGACAGGGGGGACGATGAGCAGTTCTTC.

This chain uses TRBV28 with TRBJ1-4; 7 positions agree with TRBD1. The germline V gene encodes CDR1 MDHEN and CDR2 SYDVKM. The length of the CDR3 is 17 residues. V lost 5 bases, J lost 4 bases, and 13 bases stayed unmatched. DNA of the CDR3: TGTGCCAGCAGTCCAAACAGGGGTCGGGGACTTAATGAAAAACTGTTTTTT. Protein: CASSPNRGRGLNEKLFF. Full variable domain (missing parts from reference TRBV28 and TRBJ1-4): DVKVTQSSRYLVKRTGEKVFLECVQDMDHENMFWYRQDPGLGLRLIYFSYDVKMKEKGDIPEGYSVSREKKERFSLILESASTNQTSMYLCASSPNRGRGLNEKLFFGSGTQLSVL.

The rearrangement links TRBV30 to TRBJ2-3, with a possible D match to TRBD2 (6 bases). Germline V gene lookup returns CDR1 GTSNPN and CDR2 SVGIG (reference sequence). V lost 3 bases and J 5 bases, leaving 15 bases between the germline ends. This CDR3 has 14 residues. The CDR3 protein is CAWSLPGGGDTQYF. The CDR3 bases are TGTGCCTGGAGCCTCCCTGGGGGAGGAGATACGCAGTATTTT.

This chain connects TRBV30 to TRBJ1-1; no reliable D call. The V and J ends lost 4 bases and 11 bases respectively, with 11 bases between them. Germline V gives CDR1 GTSNPN, CDR2 SVGIG (reference sequence). This CDR3 has 10 amino acids. Here the CDR3 reads CAWIRTRAFF. CDR3 sequence (DNA): TGTGCCTGGATCCGTACTCGGGCTTTCTTT.

The V and J genes are TRBV5-6 and TRBJ2-2; 9 bases line up with TRBD2. Per germline, CDR1 SGHDT and CDR2 YYEEEE. The CDR3 totals 16 residues. J was trimmed by 7 bases and V by 1 base; bases with no gene match: 8. The CDR3 sequence: CASSLWRGGADGELFF. Here the CDR3 DNA reads TGTGCCAGCAGCTTGTGGCGCGGGGGGGCCGACGGGGAGCTGTTTTTT.

CDR3 sequence reads: CASSLGIDRESDGELFF. In DNA form, the CDR3 reads TGTGCCAGCAGCTTGGGTATCGACAGGGAATCGGACGGGGAGCTGTTTTTT. This chain uses TRBV5-6 with TRBJ2-2, with 7 bases that match TRBD1. The junction had 12 bases not matched to a gene; V was cut back by 0 bases and J by 7 bases. The CDR3 sequence is 17 residues long. Germline V CDR1 and CDR2: SGHDT, YYEEEE.

This clone was seen just once. This rearrangement joins TRBV12-5 to TRBJ2-5; D uncertain. The V end lost 0 bases, the J end lost 5 bases, and 13 bases lay between the germline ends. The CDR3 is 15 amino acids. CDR1 is LGHNT and CDR2 is FRNRAP in the germline V gene. The CDR3 is CASGLVFLPPETQYF. The CDR3 bases are TGTGCTAGTGGTTTGGTATTTCTCCCCCCGGAGACCCAGTACTTC.

The V and J genes are TRBV19 and TRBJ1-4; D possibly corresponds to TRBD1 (5 bases). The V and J ends lost 3 bases and 8 bases respectively, with 7 bases between them. The CDR3 runs 12 residues. Germline CDR1 and CDR2: LNHDA and SQIVND (reference sequence). The CDR3 sequence: CASSIKGEKLFF. In DNA, the CDR3 is TGTGCCAGTAGTATCAAGGGGGAAAAACTGTTTTTT.

A few counts support this clone. This sequence joins TRBV24-1 and TRBJ1-3, with TRBD1 matching 9 bases. Germline lookup yields CDR1 KGHDR and CDR2 SFDVKD. CDR3 length equals 15 residues. Trimming at V came to 5 bases and at J to 1 base, leaving 2 bases not matched to a gene. CDR3 protein: CATSAGTGSGNTIYF. The CDR3 coding sequence is TGTGCCACCAGTGCCGGGACAGGGTCTGGAAACACCATATATTTT.

The chain employs TRBV2 and TRBJ2-7, with 8 positions matching TRBD1. This CDR3 is built from 14 residues. Germline-derived CDR1 and CDR2 are SNHLY and FYNNEI. V lost 7 bases to trimming and J lost 4 bases; unmatched junction nucleotides: 9. CDR3 bases: TGTGCCAGCATTCACCGGGGACAGGCTTACGAGCAGTACTTC. Translating it yields CASIHRGQAYEQYF.

The V and J genes are TRBV9 and TRBJ1-3; no definite D call. The CDR3 is 15 residues long. Looked up from germline, CDR1 is SGDLS and CDR2 is YYNGEE. With 0 bases removed from V and 3 bases from J, the gap between germline ends came to 10 bases. CDR3 coding DNA: TGTGCCAGCAGCGTAGCGGGGAGCGGTGGAAACACCATATATTTT. Its protein product is CASSVAGSGGNTIYF.

This sequence joins TRBV11-2 and TRBJ1-1, with D perhaps matching TRBD1 (5 bases). Trimming stripped 4 bases from V and 1 base from J, with 16 bases between. CDR3 size: 16 residues. Germline assignment: CDR1 SGHAT and CDR2 FQNNGV. The CDR3: CASSSALGLKNTEAFF. For the CDR3, the DNA is TGTGCCAGCAGCTCCGCCCTGGGACTGAAGAACACTGAAGCTTTCTTT.

This chain uses TRBV28 with TRBJ1-1; D may be TRBD1 (5 bases). V lost 7 bases to trimming and J lost 8 bases, with 14 bases between them. The CDR3 loop spans 12 amino acids. Germline CDR1 is MDHEN and CDR2 is SYDVKM. The chain's CDR3 is CASITPGLEAFF. CDR3 sequence (DNA): TGTGCCAGCATAACACCGGGACTCGAAGCTTTCTTT. Supplemented by reference TRBV28 and TRBJ1-1, the full variable domain reads DVKVTQSSRYLVKRTGEKVFLECVQDMDHENMFWYRQDPGLGLRLIYFSYDVKMKEKGDIPEGYSVSREKKERFSLILESASTNQTSMYLCASITPGLEAFFGQGTRLTVV.

This clone showed up just once. This chain links TRBV19 with TRBJ1-4; D is ambiguous. The CDR3 covers 13 residues. The V end was cut by 5 bases, the J end by 7 bases, with 11 bases between. The germline CDR1 and CDR2 sequences are LNHDA and SQIVND (reference sequence). The CDR3 DNA reads TGTGCCAGTAGTCTGACCGCTAGTGAAAAACTGTTTTTT. Its protein product is CASSLTASEKLFF.

The genes are TRBV7-9 and TRBJ1-2; D is perhaps TRBD1 (5 bases). The CDR3 is made up of 12 amino acids. Trimming cost V 5 bases and J 6 bases, with 10 bases left between them. CDR1 is SEHNR, CDR2 FQNEAQ, per germline (reference sequence). CDR3 loop: CASSLLRDGYTF. The CDR3 DNA reads as TGTGCCAGCAGCCTCCTCAGGGATGGCTACACCTTC. Supplemented by reference TRBV7-9 and TRBJ1-2, the full variable domain reads DTGVSQNPRHKITKRGQNVTFRCDPISEHNRLYWYRQTLGQGPEFLTYFQNEAQLEKSRLLSDRFSAERPKGSFSTLEIQRTEQGDSAMYLCASSLLRDGYTFGSGTRLTVV.

The gene calls are TRBV19 and TRBJ1-1; D remains unclear. The CDR3 consists of 11 residues. Trimming stripped 9 bases from V and 4 bases from J, with 9 bases between. Germline V gene data show CDR1 as LNHDA and CDR2 as SQIVND (reference sequence). The CDR3 spells CASLTFTEAFF. CDR3 in DNA: TGTGCCAGCCTGACTTTCACTGAAGCTTTCTTT.

This clone was seen a few times. J is TRBJ1-1 and V is TRBV19; D is perhaps TRBD1 (6 bases). This CDR3 contains 16 residues. The ends were cut back, 3 bases at V and 1 base at J, with 15 bases in the middle. In germline, CDR1 is LNHDA, CDR2 SQIVND (reference sequence). CDR3 DNA sequence: TGTGCCAGTAGTATCCTGACAGGAAGACGGAACACTGAAGCTTTCTTT. Encoded protein: CASSILTGRRNTEAFF.

The V and J genes are TRBV5-1 and TRBJ2-5; D might be TRBD2 (5 bases). The CDR3 has 15 amino acids. The germline V gene encodes CDR1 SGHRS and CDR2 YFSETQ. The V and J ends lost 3 bases and 2 bases respectively, with 14 bases between them. The CDR3 nucleotides are TGCGCCAGCAGCTCACGGACGGGAAAACAAGAGACCCAGTACTTC. This gives the protein CASSSRTGKQETQYF.